Following are 31 T cell receptor beta chains from one sample sequenced in a study of cytomegalovirus exposure and HLA in healthy donors. The assay was immunoSEQ multiplex PCR, and TCRdb's table has in-frame clones only and misses some. The data contain around 160,000 clones, 88% of them seen just once; the ten biggest clones take up about 2.7%. The sample comprised PBMCs. Receptors were obtained from a man younger than 30 in good health and CMV-seronegative.

The chain carries TRBV7-9 and TRBJ1-4; 8 nucleotides line up with TRBD1. The CDR3 length is 16 residues. From germline, CDR1 is SEHNR and CDR2 FQNEAQ (reference sequence). V lost 5 bases and J lost 3; bases outside the gene matches: 8. The CDR3 DNA reads TGTGCCAGCAGCACAAAGACAGGGGCTGCTAATGAAAAACTGTTTTTT. Amino acids: CASSTKTGAANEKLFF. The variable domain in full, with the rest retrieved from reference TRBV7-9 and TRBJ1-4, is DTGVSQNPRHKITKRGQNVTFRCDPISEHNRLYWYRQTLGQGPEFLTYFQNEAQLEKSRLLSDRFSAERPKGSFSTLEIQRTEQGDSAMYLCASSTKTGAANEKLFFGSGTQLSVL.

This chain uses TRBV6-5 with TRBJ1-4; D is undetermined. This CDR3 region has 14 residues. Germline assignment: CDR1 MNHEY and CDR2 SVGAGI. V lost 5 bases and J lost 0, with 7 bases in between. The CDR3 here is CASSPRATNEKLFF. The DNA for the CDR3 is TGTGCCAGCAGTCCTCGGGCAACTAATGAAAAACTGTTTTTT.

This rearrangement joins TRBV4-1 to TRBJ2-3, with 8 bases lining up with TRBD1. CDR3 length equals 15 residues. Unmatched junction bases numbered 3, after V lost 3 bases and J lost 1 base. From germline, CDR1 is MGHRA and CDR2 YSYEKL. The CDR3 region is CASSQEDRGTDTQYF. In DNA, the CDR3 is TGCGCCAGCAGCCAGGAGGACAGGGGCACAGATACGCAGTATTTT.

The chain combines TRBV29-1 with TRBJ2-7; the D is unclear. The CDR3 extends over 11 amino acids. Per the germline V gene, CDR1 is SQVTM and CDR2 is ANQGSEA. V lost 7 bases to trimming and J lost 1 base, with 8 bases between them. This chain's CDR3 is CSAYYSYEQYF. The CDR3 DNA reads as TGCAGCGCCTATTATTCCTACGAGCAGTACTTC.

V gene TRBV19 combines with J gene TRBJ2-1; no clear D gene. The CDR3 covers 14 residues. Germline CDR1 LNHDA, CDR2 SQIVND (reference sequence). V lost 3 bases and J 13 bases, leaving 19 bases between the germline ends. CDR3 bases: TGTGCCAGTAGTATTAGTATCGGGTCCGGTCTTCAGTTCTTC. This gives the protein CASSISIGSGLQFF. Together with reference TRBV19 and TRBJ2-1, the CDR3 gives the full variable domain: DGGITQSPKYLFRKEGQNVTLSCEQNLNHDAMYWYRQDPGQGLRLIYYSQIVNDFQKGDIAEGYSVSREKKESFPLTVTSAQKNPTAFYLCASSISIGSGLQFFGPGTRLTVL.

The rearrangement joins TRBV2 to TRBJ2-1; 9 bases match TRBD1. The CDR3 covers 16 residues. Germline trimming cut 3 bases from V and 6 bases from J; bases unmatched to any gene: 9. Germline CDR1 and CDR2: SNHLY and FYNNEI. The CDR3 region has the DNA TGTGCCAGCAGTGAGGGACAGGGCCCCGAAGCCAATGAGCAGTTCTTC. Encoded protein: CASSEGQGPEANEQFF.

V and J are TRBV27 and TRBJ2-5, with D maybe TRBD1 (5 bases). CDR3 length: 14 amino acids. Trimming removed 5 bases from V and 0 bases from J, with 10 bases in between. Germline V gives CDR1 MNHEY, CDR2 SMNVEV (reference sequence). The chain's CDR3 is CASSPRQNQETQYF. The CDR3 nucleotides are TGTGCCAGCAGTCCCCGACAGAACCAAGAGACCCAGTACTTC.

The chain couples TRBV4-2 to TRBJ2-1; TRBD2 is a possible D gene (5 bases). The V and J ends lost 0 bases and 7 bases respectively, with 13 bases between them. Germline CDR1 LGHNA, CDR2 YNFKEQ. The length of the CDR3 is 15 residues. The CDR3 DNA reads TGTGCCAGCAGCCAAGAAGGGCGCCCGGGGAATGAGCAGTTCTTC. Amino acids: CASSQEGRPGNEQFF.

The chain is built from TRBV5-4 and TRBJ1-2, with D possibly matching TRBD1 (6 bases). The CDR3 length is 13 residues. V lost 9 bases and J 7 bases, leaving 19 bases between the germline ends. Germline CDR1 reads SGHNT; CDR2 reads YYREEE (reference sequence). CDR3 amino acids: CATAEDSRGGYTF. The CDR3 region has the DNA TGTGCCACCGCGGAGGACAGCCGCGGTGGCTACACCTTC.

CDR3 sequence (DNA): TGTGCCAGCAGTGGGCAAACTAATGAAAAACTGTTTTTT. It translates to CASSGQTNEKLFF. The V and J genes are TRBV28 and TRBJ1-4; no reliable D call. This CDR3 comprises 13 residues. Germline V gene lookup returns CDR1 MDHEN and CDR2 SYDVKM. V was shortened by 5 bases and J by 1 base, with 5 bases between the two germline ends.

The V gene is TRBV5-1, the J gene TRBJ2-5, with D tentatively TRBD1 (6 bases). V dropped 5 bases and J dropped 1 base, with 15 bases sitting between them. The length of the CDR3 is 15 residues. Germline lookup yields CDR1 SGHRS and CDR2 YFSETQ. The CDR3 spells CASRSLVGAQETQYF. The CDR3, as DNA: TGCGCCAGCAGATCCTTGGTGGGGGCCCAAGAGACCCAGTACTTC. Complete variable domain (other parts from reference TRBV5-1 and TRBJ2-5): KAGVTQTPRYLIKTRGQQVTLSCSPISGHRSVSWYQQTPGQGLQFLFEYFSETQRNKGNFPGRFSGRQFSNSRSEMNVSTLELGDSALYLCASRSLVGAQETQYFGPGTRLLVL.

The chain links TRBV10-1 to TRBJ1-1; maybe TRBD1 (5 bases). This CDR3 has 13 residues. Per the germline V gene, CDR1 is WNHNN and CDR2 is SYGVQD (reference sequence). V lost 4 bases and J lost 3, with 9 bases in between. CDR3 in amino acids: CASSGGGDTEAFF. The CDR3 DNA follows: TGCGCCAGCAGTGGGGGGGGAGACACTGAAGCTTTCTTT.

This chain uses TRBV2 with TRBJ2-3; the match to TRBD2 covers 11 bases. CDR1 is SNHLY and CDR2 is FYNNEI in the germline V gene. The CDR3 loop spans 15 amino acids. The ends lost 6 bases at V and 5 bases at J; junction bases unmatched: 7. In DNA form, the CDR3 reads TGTGCCAGCAGAGCCCTAGCGGGGGGACAAGATACGCAGTATTTT. This sequence encodes CASRALAGGQDTQYF.

The V gene is TRBV6-5, the J gene TRBJ2-7; 8 nucleotides agree with TRBD1. Germline loops: CDR1 MNHEY, CDR2 SVGAGI. Trimming took 6 bases from V and 6 from J; bases not matched to a gene: 7. This CDR3 is built from 13 residues. CDR3 nucleotides: TGTGCCAGCAGCCGAGGGACAGGAGGCGAGCAGTACGTC. It is translated as CASSRGTGGEQYV.

This chain joins TRBV4-2 and TRBJ2-3; 8 bases are a match to TRBD2. The CDR3 has 17 amino acids. V was pared by 0 bases and J by 5 bases, with 10 bases of the junction left unmatched. CDR1 and CDR2 (germline): LGHNA, YNFKEQ. For the CDR3, the DNA is TGTGCCAGCAGCCAAGACGGAGGAGGGCTAGCGGGAGATACGCAGTATTTT. The encoded protein is CASSQDGGGLAGDTQYF.

This sequence joins TRBV5-6 and TRBJ2-3; TRBD2 matches 8 bases. The CDR3 is 15 amino acids. V shed 5 bases, J shed 4 bases, and the junction held 9 bases outside the gene matches. Germline CDR1 and CDR2: SGHDT and YYEEEE. The DNA of the CDR3 is TGTGCCAGCAGTTCACCGGGACTAGTGTCAGATACGCAGTATTTT. This codes for CASSSPGLVSDTQYF.

V gene TRBV2 combines with J gene TRBJ2-5; TRBD1 aligns across 10 bases. Germline CDR1 is SNHLY and CDR2 is FYNNEI. The V and J ends lost 7 bases and 1 base, in that order; junction bases with no gene match: 6. The CDR3 covers 15 residues. The CDR3 region is CASTRDRGGQETQYF. The CDR3 coding sequence is TGTGCCAGCACCCGGGACAGGGGAGGCCAAGAGACCCAGTACTTC.

This sequence joins TRBV28 and TRBJ2-7; D unresolved. The CDR3 runs to 14 residues. Deletions cut 3 bases from V and 0 bases from J, with 9 bases between. Germline lookup yields CDR1 MDHEN and CDR2 SYDVKM. CDR3 region: CASSLQSASYEQYF. The CDR3 DNA is TGTGCCAGCAGTTTGCAAAGCGCCTCCTACGAGCAGTACTTC.

The CDR3, as DNA: TGTGCCAGCAGTGAACGCGCCGGACAGGGGTTTTCCTACGAGCAGTACTTC. Its translation: CASSERAGQGFSYEQYF. The J gene is TRBJ2-7, the V gene TRBV6-1; 9 nucleotides line up with TRBD1. In germline, CDR1 is MNHNS, CDR2 SASEGT. This CDR3 spans 17 amino acids. With 2 bases clipped from V and 1 base from J, the junction kept 9 bases outside the gene matches.

V and J are TRBV27 and TRBJ2-4; the D gene is possibly TRBD2 (5 bases). V was trimmed by 5 bases and J by 8 bases, leaving 25 bases between them. The CDR3 has 17 amino acids. CDR1 is MNHEY and CDR2 is SMNVEV in the germline V gene (reference sequence). In nucleotides, the CDR3 is TGTGCCAGCAGTCCGCTGCCGGGAAAAAACTTGCGAGACATTCAGTACTTC. As protein: CASSPLPGKNLRDIQYF.

The CDR3 DNA follows: TGCGCCAGCAGCCGGATAGAAACCCCGGGACAGGGCGTGGCCCTCCACTTT. Translated: CASSRIETPGQGVALHF. The chain employs TRBV4-1 and TRBJ1-6; TRBD1 matches 9 bases. The CDR3 spans 17 residues. Trimming removed 4 bases from V and 14 bases from J; junction bases left unmatched: 18. Germline V gene lookup returns CDR1 MGHRA and CDR2 YSYEKL.

This chain links TRBV7-8 with TRBJ2-7; 8 bases align to TRBD1. The V and J ends lost 5 bases and 6 bases, in that order; junction bases with no gene match: 9. Germline-derived CDR1 and CDR2 are SGHVS and FQNEAQ. The CDR3 length is 14 residues. CDR3 in amino acids: CASSQTRGPGEQYV. The DNA for the CDR3 is TGTGCCAGCAGCCAAACCAGGGGGCCGGGCGAGCAGTACGTC.

The chain's CDR3 is CASSHPGQNYGYTF. The CDR3 DNA sequence: TGTGCCAGCAGCCATCCGGGACAGAACTATGGCTACACCTTC. The V and J genes are TRBV4-2 and TRBJ1-2; the match to TRBD1 covers 7 bases. Germline assignment: CDR1 LGHNA and CDR2 YNFKEQ. CDR3 length: 14 amino acids. V trimming: 3 bases; J trimming: 2 bases; junction bases outside the gene matches: 3.

The V and J genes are TRBV6-1 and TRBJ2-2; 9 nucleotides line up with TRBD2. The CDR3 has 14 residues. J gave up 6 bases and V 8 bases, and 7 bases lay outside the gene matches. CDR1 is MNHNS and CDR2 is SASEGT in the germline V gene. The CDR3 loop reads CASWYSGRPGELFF. The CDR3 nucleotides are TGTGCCAGCTGGTATAGCGGGAGACCCGGGGAGCTGTTTTTT.

The chain combines TRBV11-3 with TRBJ2-7; 7 bases align to TRBD2. Per germline, CDR1 SGHNT and CDR2 YENEEA. Losses at the gene ends were 1 base for V and 4 bases for J; bases not matched to a gene: 1. The CDR3 has 13 amino acids. The CDR3 DNA sequence: TGTGCCAGCAGCTTAGCGGGACTATACGAGCAGTACGTC. Amino acid sequence: CASSLAGLYEQYV.

The chain carries TRBV7-2 and TRBJ2-1; 8 bases fit TRBD2. This CDR3 is built from 15 residues. CDR1 and CDR2 from the germline V gene are SGHTA and FQGNSA. J gave up 5 bases and V 3 bases, and 6 bases lay outside the gene matches. The CDR3, as DNA: TGTGCCAGCAGCTTGTCTAGCGGGCCCCACAATGAGCAGTTCTTC. Residues: CASSLSSGPHNEQFF.

This chain uses TRBV27 with TRBJ2-3; maybe TRBD2 (5 bases). Trimming cost V 3 bases and J 10 bases, with 17 bases left between them. The CDR3 loop spans 14 amino acids. Germline lookup yields CDR1 MNHEY and CDR2 SMNVEV (reference sequence). CDR3 nucleotide sequence: TGTGCCAGCAGTTTCCTATCACTAGTGGAGGCGCAGTATTTT. As protein: CASSFLSLVEAQYF.

The chain couples TRBV10-3 to TRBJ1-1; D remains ambiguous. Germline V lookup: CDR1 ENHRY, CDR2 SYGVKD. The CDR3 is 12 amino acids. V dropped 6 bases and J dropped 8 bases, with 13 bases sitting between them. This CDR3 reads CAISEPAEEAFF. The CDR3 region has the DNA TGTGCCATCAGCGAACCGGCGGAGGAAGCTTTCTTT.

This chain joins TRBV5-1 and TRBJ1-1, with 8 bases lining up with TRBD1. J lost 3 bases, V lost 4 bases, and 11 bases had no gene match. CDR3 length: 16 amino acids. Germline CDR1 is SGHRS and CDR2 is YFSETQ. DNA for the CDR3: TGCGCCAGCAGCCCCGGCGTCAGGGGGCGGGACACTGAAGCTTTCTTT. Its protein product is CASSPGVRGRDTEAFF.

The chain joins TRBV20-1 to TRBJ2-7; a possible D gene is TRBD1 (7 bases). V lost 6 bases and J 2 bases, leaving 8 bases between the germline ends. CDR3 length: 11 residues. CDR1 is DFQATT, CDR2 SNEGSKA, per germline (reference sequence). CDR3 region: CSARGAYEQYV. The CDR3 DNA reads as TGCAGTGCCAGGGGGGCCTACGAGCAGTACGTC.

The sample holds one count of this clone. CDR3 amino acids: CASSLGPAVADTQYF. CDR3 coding DNA: TGCGCCAGCAGCTTGGGGCCCGCCGTGGCAGATACGCAGTATTTT. The chain joins TRBV5-1 to TRBJ2-3; unclear D gene. Trimming pared 0 bases from V and 4 bases from J, leaving 12 bases between. This CDR3 is 15 amino acids long. The germline CDR1 and CDR2 sequences are SGHRS and YFSETQ.